This TCR beta chain derives from a study of T cell changes during pregnancy in multiple sclerosis. J lost 5 bases, V lost 6 bases, and 9 bases had no gene match. Germline assignment: CDR1 WSHSY and CDR2 SAAADI. The CDR3 consists of 15 residues. The protocol was immunoSEQ multiplex PCR, while the TCRdb copy is restricted to in-frame clones and leaves out a portion. The repertoire holds some 41,000 clones, roughly 88% seen once, with 1.4% to 1.5% in the top ten. V usage is TRBV10-2 and J usage is TRBJ2-4; 8 bases agree with TRBD1. The sample was PBMCs (not recorded whether the cells were cultured). This TCR derives from a female donor with multiple sclerosis, enrolled in a pregnancy study. The CDR3 DNA sequence: TGCGCCAGCAGGCACGACAGGGGTCAGGAAAACATTCAGTACTTC. It encodes CASRHDRGQENIQYF.